The TCR beta chain under discussion was sequenced for a study of OX40 agonist ivuxolimab in advanced cancers. Context from the whole study: Ivuxolimab was a fully human IgG2 agonistic monoclonal antibody targeting the costimulatory receptor OX40 (CD134). Intravenous ivuxolimab was administered to patients every 2 weeks at six dose levels: 0.01, 0.1, 0.3, 1.5, 3 and 10 mg/kg. Of the approximately 50 dose-escalation patients, hepatocellular carcinoma was present in approximately 20, melanoma in about 15, renal cell carcinoma in 9 and head and neck cancer in 9. A male proportion of around 83% and a mean age of around 60 years, ranging from roughly 23 to 90, were recorded for the dose-escalation cohort. Prior anti-PD-1, anti-PD-L1 or anti-CTLA-4 therapy was permitted, and approximately 40% of dose-escalation patients had received checkpoint inhibitors. Three dose-escalation patients achieved partial responses, one with hepatocellular carcinoma and two with cutaneous melanoma. The purpose of peripheral TCRbeta sequencing was to test whether ivuxolimab changed TCR sequence diversity and led to clonal T-cell expansion. The paper describes the monotherapy dose-escalation part (N of about 50 patients) of the phase I trial of ivuxolimab. What the work shows at the level of the full study, not this receptor alone: The antigen specificity of the peripheral T cells that underwent clonal expansion was not determined. After ivuxolimab, more expanded clones were found on average in CD8+ T cells than in CD4+ T cells. At doses of 0.1 to 3.0 mg/kg, clonal expansion of both CD4+ and CD8+ T cells in blood was seen between baseline and week 6. In the 0.1-3.0 mg/kg groups, partial responders had among the lowest normalized peripheral clonal expansion, particularly in CD8+ T cells. Low levels of normalized T-cell clonal expansion were also shown by some nonresponding patients.

A remark on this clone: Its cognate antigen has yet to be identified. It has no much larger one-base neighbor in the sample; base qualities were not kept.

Genomic DNA was extracted from sorted cells for sequencing of the TCRbeta CDR3 region. TCRbeta CDR3 regions were sequenced using the immunoSEQ Assay. TCRdb provides this immuneACCESS table in a form limited to in-frame rearrangements. Some clones are lacking; in checked studies, under half of them reflect an unresolved V gene, and why the rest are absent is not known. Here the sample has roughly 80,000 clones; around nine tenths occur a single time. Around 0.79% of the sample goes to the ten largest clones. According to the germline V gene, CDR1 reads SQVTM and CDR2 reads ANQGSEA. V is clipped by 4 bases and J by 3 bases, and the sequence between their germline boundaries is 18 bases long. Including cysteine and phenylalanine, the CDR3 has 15 amino acids. Left in the record is the CDR3 DNA by itself, 45 bases read in frame from the first base. The trial excluded patients who had a history of autoimmune disease or were on systemic immunosuppression. In every dose cohort, peripheral blood was drawn for TCR sequencing at baseline, cycle 4 day 1, and cycle 7 day 1. The samples were drawn from a first-in-human, open-label, multicenter phase I dose-escalation trial of ivuxolimab. Adults with locally advanced or metastatic melanoma, renal cell, hepatocellular, or head and neck squamous cell carcinoma were enrolled in the trial. Before TCR sequencing, CD4+ and CD8+ T cells were separately sorted from peripheral blood.

The TCR was taken from an adult with an advanced solid tumor such as melanoma, head and neck, liver or kidney cancer. This specimen consisted of CD4+ or CD8+ T cells sorted from blood, obtained in a trial of the OX40 agonist ivuxolimab. The rearrangement joined TRBV29-1 to TRBJ1-1, with the identity of the D gene unclear. The CDR3 region has the sequence CSVAGVQTSYTEAFF. The DNA reads as follows: TGCAGCGTTGCAGGAGTCCAAACTAGCTACACTGAAGCTTTCTTT.